A single sample is the source of the 8 T cell receptor beta chains below, sequenced in a study of CD8+ T cells in alopecia areata. Lesional scalp punch biopsies and peripheral blood were collected from alopecia areata patients. Investigators isolated RNA and reverse transcribed it into cDNA to act as the sequencing template. Here immunoSEQ multiplex PCR was the method, and the copy in TCRdb shows in-frame clones only, minus some. The repertoire consists of 7,500 to 8,000 clones, with around 74% occurring once and the leading ten covering over 13%. This specimen consisted of skin, obtained at week 0. Every receptor here comes from a human donor with alopecia areata.

The table lists this clone with a few counts. This chain uses TRBV4-3 with TRBJ1-1; D might be TRBD1 (6 bases). Germline V CDR1 and CDR2: LGHNA, YSLEER. This CDR3 has 16 residues. Trimming pared 0 bases from V and 1 base from J, leaving 12 bases between. CDR3 nucleotides: TGCGCCAGCAGCCAAGATCGACTGACAGGGAACACTGAAGCTTTCTTT. Protein: CASSQDRLTGNTEAFF.

The chain has TRBV18 and TRBJ2-7; 9 positions match TRBD1. V shed 6 bases and J 7 bases; nucleotides not matched to a gene: 10. The germline gives CDR1 KGHSH, CDR2 LQKENI. The CDR3 covers 14 residues. In DNA, the CDR3 is TGTGCCAGCTCTCCCGGGACAGGGACCCTTGAGCAGTACTTC. This encodes CASSPGTGTLEQYF.

This chain links TRBV2 with TRBJ1-3; D unclear. Trimming removed 7 bases at V and 3 bases at J, with 10 bases between. This CDR3 comprises 13 residues. The germline V gene has CDR1 SNHLY and CDR2 FYNNEI. In nucleotides, the CDR3 is TGTGCCAGCAATCTTAGGGTTGGAAACACCATATATTTT. Its translation: CASNLRVGNTIYF.

The J gene is TRBJ2-1, the V gene TRBV14; TRBD2 might be the D (6 bases). Trimming removed 1 base at V and 8 bases at J, with 6 bases between. This CDR3 has 12 amino acids. Germline assignment: CDR1 SGHDN and CDR2 FVKESK. The CDR3 sequence: CASSQGGDEQFF. In DNA form, the CDR3 reads TGTGCCAGCAGCCAAGGCGGGGATGAGCAGTTCTTC.

This clone is a singleton in its sample. The rearrangement links TRBV6-5 to TRBJ2-5, with a weak D call TRBD1 (6 bases). The J call may be wrong; the DNA end is better matched by TRBJ2-7. Germline values: CDR1 MNHEY, CDR2 SVGAGI. The CDR3 extends over 14 amino acids. The CDR3 spells CASSLIRGPYEQYF. CDR3 DNA: TGTGCCAGCAGCCTCATCAGGGGTCCCTACGAGCAGTACTTC.

The CDR3 spells CASSLGGCRCGEEAFF. CDR3 nucleotide sequence: TGTGCCAGCAGCTTAGGGGGGTGCCGGTGCGGGGAGGAAGCTTTCTTT. The chain links TRBV7-9 to TRBJ1-1; a weak D match, TRBD1 (5 bases). The CDR3 is 16 amino acids. From germline, CDR1 is SEHNR and CDR2 FQNEAQ (reference sequence). Trimming took 1 base from V and 8 from J, leaving 20 bases between them.

The CDR3 DNA is TGTGCCAGCAGCGTATCTGGGACCTACAATGAGCAGTTCTTC. It yields the protein CASSVSGTYNEQFF. This chain links TRBV9 with TRBJ2-1, with D unclear. The CDR3 has 14 amino acids. Trimming pared 1 base from V and 2 bases from J, leaving 7 bases between. Germline V gene data show CDR1 as SGDLS and CDR2 as YYNGEE.

This sequence joins TRBV30 and TRBJ1-1; D is perhaps TRBD1 (5 bases). This CDR3 contains 12 residues. The germline gives CDR1 GTSNPN, CDR2 SVGIG (reference sequence). The V end lost 0 bases, the J end lost 9 bases, and 11 bases lay between the germline ends. CDR3 in DNA: TGTGCCTGGAGTGTGGGGGTAGTTCAAGCTTTCTTT. Translation: CAWSVGVVQAFF.